Each of the 4 T cell receptor beta chains below was sequenced from the same sample in a study of blood T cell repertoires in COVID-19. TCRdb's copy holds only in-frame clones and misses some; the assay was immunoSEQ multiplex PCR. Found here are roughly 200,000 clones, roughly 79% of them singletons; the top ten hold around 10%. Material: peripheral blood. The receptors shown here come from a woman in her thirties or forties with COVID-19, enrolled during active disease.

V is TRBV6-2 or TRBV6-3 and J is TRBJ2-1; D call uncertain. With 3 bases removed from V and 2 bases from J, the gap between germline ends came to 5 bases. CDR1 and CDR2 (germline): MNHEY, SVGEGT. CDR3 length: 13 residues. CDR3 sequence: CASSYQTYNEQFF. In DNA, the CDR3 is TGTGCCAGCAGTTATCAGACCTACAATGAGCAGTTCTTC.

The chain joins TRBV3-1 (or the pseudogene TRBV3-2) to TRBJ2-1, with D unresolved. V was clipped by 3 bases and J by 7 bases, with 10 bases between them. The CDR3 is 13 residues long. Germline V gene lookup returns CDR1 LGHDT and CDR2 YNNKEL (reference sequence). CDR3: CASSHYVGNEQFF. As DNA, the CDR3 is TGTGCCAGCAGCCACTACGTCGGGAATGAGCAGTTCTTC.

This sequence joins TRBV18 and TRBJ2-5; D call uncertain. Germline V lookup: CDR1 KGHSH, CDR2 LQKENI. V lost 0 bases to trimming and J lost 3 bases, with 8 bases between them. CDR3 length equals 14 residues. DNA for the CDR3: TGTGCCAGCTCACCACCGACGAGGAAAGAGACCCAGTACTTC. Its translation is CASSPPTRKETQYF.

V is TRBV3-1 (or the pseudogene TRBV3-2) and J is TRBJ1-2, with a tentative D call TRBD1 (6 bases). Trimming shortened V by 4 bases and J by 8 bases, and 11 bases separated the two germline ends. Germline V gene lookup returns CDR1 LGHDT and CDR2 YNNKEL (reference sequence). The CDR3 runs 12 residues. CDR3 region: CASSRSGAGYTF. Written as DNA, the CDR3 is TGTGCCAGCAGCCGGTCAGGGGCCGGCTACACCTTC.